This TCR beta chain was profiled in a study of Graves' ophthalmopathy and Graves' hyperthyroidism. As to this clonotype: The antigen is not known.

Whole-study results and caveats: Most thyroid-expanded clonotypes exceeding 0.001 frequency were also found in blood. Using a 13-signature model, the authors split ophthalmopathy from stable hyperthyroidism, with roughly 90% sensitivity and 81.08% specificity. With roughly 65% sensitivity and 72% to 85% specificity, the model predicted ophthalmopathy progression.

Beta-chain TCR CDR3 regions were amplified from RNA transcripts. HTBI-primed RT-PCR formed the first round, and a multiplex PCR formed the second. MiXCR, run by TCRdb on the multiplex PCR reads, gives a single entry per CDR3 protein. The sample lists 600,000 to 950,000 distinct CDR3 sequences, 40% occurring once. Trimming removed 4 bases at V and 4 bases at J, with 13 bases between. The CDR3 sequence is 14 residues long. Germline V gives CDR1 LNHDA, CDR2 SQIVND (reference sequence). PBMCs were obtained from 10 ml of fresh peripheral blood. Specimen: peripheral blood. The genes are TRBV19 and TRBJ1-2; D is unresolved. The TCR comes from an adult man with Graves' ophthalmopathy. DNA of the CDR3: TGTGCCAGTAGTAACGCAGGACTAAGCTATGGCTACACCTTC. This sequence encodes CASSNAGLSYGYTF.